This passage covers 31 T cell receptor beta chains from one sample sequenced in a study of blood T cell repertoires in COVID-19. Method: immunoSEQ multiplex PCR; TCRdb's copy keeps in-frame clones and lacks some. The sample lists roughly 290,000 clones; approximately 83% were seen once. The sequenced material came from PBMCs or T cells enriched from blood (not recorded which). Receptors originate from a man aged 25 to 40 who had recovered from COVID-19.

This chain links TRBV7-3 with TRBJ2-1; 7 bases align to TRBD1. V lost 4 bases, J lost 3 bases, and 3 bases stayed unmatched. The length of the CDR3 is 14 residues. Looked up from germline, CDR1 is SGHTA and CDR2 is FQGTGA. CDR3 region: CASSSTGNYNEQFF. CDR3 DNA sequence: TGTGCCAGCAGCTCGACAGGGAACTACAATGAGCAGTTCTTC.

This chain uses TRBV7-2 with TRBJ1-2, with D possibly TRBD1 on 5 matching bases. The CDR3 is made up of 15 amino acids. Germline V gives CDR1 SGHTA, CDR2 FQGNSA. V was cut by 2 bases and J by 6 bases, with 16 bases left in between. The CDR3 protein is CASSLNFLQGNGYTF. The CDR3 DNA sequence: TGTGCCAGCAGCTTAAATTTCTTGCAGGGCAATGGCTACACCTTC.

The chain links TRBV30 to TRBJ2-5, with D tentatively TRBD2 (7 bases). The CDR3 is made up of 14 amino acids. Germline CDR1 GTSNPN, CDR2 SVGIG (reference sequence). The V and J ends lost 5 bases and 3 bases respectively, with 16 bases between them. The CDR3 here is CAWGPGGGEETQYF. The CDR3 DNA reads TGTGCCTGGGGACCAGGAGGGGGGGAAGAGACCCAGTACTTC.

V and J are TRBV7-3 and TRBJ2-2; TRBD2 matches at 9 bases. The CDR3 spans 18 residues. In germline, CDR1 is SGHTA, CDR2 FQGTGA. Unmatched junction bases numbered 10, after V lost 2 bases and J lost 3 bases. CDR3 DNA: TGTGCCAGCAGCTTATATCGTCAGCGGGGGGTCTACACCGGGGAGCTGTTTTTT. The encoded protein is CASSLYRQRGVYTGELFF.

J is TRBJ2-3 and V is TRBV6-5; D gene uncertain. This CDR3 contains 15 residues. CDR1 is MNHEY, CDR2 SVGAGI, per germline. Trimming took 4 bases from V and 4 from J, leaving 15 bases between them. The CDR3 nucleotides read TGTGCCAGCAGTTCCCGAACTGGTATGGCAGATACGCAGTATTTT. Its protein product is CASSSRTGMADTQYF.

This clone occurred a few times. The V call is TRBV24-1, the J call TRBJ1-2; D is perhaps TRBD1 (6 bases). Trimming shortened V by 0 bases and J by 5 bases, and 9 bases separated the two germline ends. This CDR3 comprises 14 residues. From germline, CDR1 is KGHDR and CDR2 SFDVKD. CDR3 nucleotide sequence: TGTGCCACCAGTGATTTGTACAGGGAGTATGGCTACACCTTC. Translated, it gives CATSDLYREYGYTF.

This clone showed up just once. The J gene is TRBJ2-7, the V gene TRBV5-5; 7 nucleotides line up with TRBD1. J was trimmed by 0 bases and V by 4 bases; bases with no gene match: 4. The V gene's germline CDR1 is SGHKS and CDR2 YYEKEE (reference sequence). The CDR3 loop spans 14 amino acids. DNA for the CDR3: TGTGCCAGCAGCGGAAGACAGGGCTCCTACGAGCAGTACTTC. It specifies CASSGRQGSYEQYF.

The V gene is TRBV25-1, the J gene TRBJ2-1, with 10 bases fitting TRBD2. Trimming cost V 5 bases and J 4 bases; bases outside gene matches: 8. Germline loops: CDR1 MGHDK, CDR2 SYGVNS. This CDR3 has 16 residues. CDR3 nucleotides: TGTGCCAGCAGTAGGATCGCTAGCGGGGGATACAATGAGCAGTTCTTC. It encodes CASSRIASGGYNEQFF.

The genes are TRBV30 and TRBJ1-2, with D possibly TRBD1 on 6 matching bases. This CDR3 spans 15 amino acids. Deletions cut 8 bases from V and 2 bases from J, with 21 bases between. Germline loops: CDR1 GTSNPN, CDR2 SVGIG (reference sequence). The CDR3 here is CAANPGHLLNYGYTF. Written as DNA, the CDR3 is TGTGCCGCTAACCCGGGACACCTATTAAACTATGGCTACACCTTC.

V is TRBV18 and J is TRBJ2-7; D not certain. The germline V gene encodes CDR1 KGHSH and CDR2 LQKENI. The CDR3 has 14 residues. V was clipped by 4 bases and J by 0 bases, with 10 bases between them. DNA of the CDR3: TGTGCCAGCTCACGAGACATGAACTCCTACGAGCAGTACTTC. Its translation is CASSRDMNSYEQYF.

The genes are TRBV27 and TRBJ2-5; tentatively, D is TRBD1 (6 bases). This CDR3 comprises 14 residues. The germline V gene encodes CDR1 MNHEY and CDR2 SMNVEV (reference sequence). V lost 6 bases and J 5 bases, leaving 16 bases between the germline ends. CDR3 DNA: TGTGCCAGCAGGACACAGGGCCCGAGTGAGACCCAGTACTTC. Its translation is CASRTQGPSETQYF.

The rearrangement links TRBV25-1 to TRBJ1-1; a possible D gene is TRBD1 (5 bases). The germline V and J ends were trimmed by 8 bases and 4 bases, with 14 bases remaining between them. This CDR3 has 13 amino acids. The germline CDR1 and CDR2 sequences are MGHDK and SYGVNS. CDR3 nucleotides: TGTGCCAGCCGACACGGTAGGGGCACTGAAGCTTTCTTT. Amino acids: CASRHGRGTEAFF.

The chain uses TRBV7-2 and TRBJ1-1; 8 bases match TRBD1. Trimming removed 1 base from V and 7 bases from J; junction bases left unmatched: 5. The CDR3 is 14 residues long. In germline, CDR1 is SGHTA, CDR2 FQGNSA. The DNA of the CDR3 is TGTGCCAGCAGCTTAGAGAGGACAGGGAATGAAGCTTTCTTT. As protein: CASSLERTGNEAFF.

The gene calls are TRBV12-3 or TRBV12-4 and TRBJ1-6; no clear D. V was pared by 6 bases and J by 8 bases, with 11 bases between. The CDR3 runs to 13 residues. CDR3 bases: TGTGCCAGCAGCCCCAATGCGCATTCACCCCTCCACTTT. Translating it yields CASSPNAHSPLHF.

J is TRBJ1-6 and V is TRBV6-5; the D is unclear. The CDR3 spans 14 residues. The V gene's germline CDR1 is MNHEY and CDR2 SVGAGI. V lost 6 bases to trimming and J lost 3 bases, with 9 bases between them. DNA for the CDR3: TGTGCCAGCAGCCTAAGCTTCTATAATTCACCCCTCCACTTT. As protein: CASSLSFYNSPLHF.

This chain uses TRBV7-3 with TRBJ1-6; the D gene is possibly TRBD1 (5 bases). Looked up from germline, CDR1 is SGHTA and CDR2 is FQGTGA. With 4 bases removed from V and 7 bases from J, the gap between germline ends came to 11 bases. The CDR3 has 14 residues. This CDR3 reads CASSSGLQNSPLHF. The CDR3 DNA is TGTGCCAGCAGCTCAGGGTTACAGAATTCACCCCTCCACTTT.

This chain joins TRBV5-1 and TRBJ1-6; D perhaps matches TRBD1 (5 bases). V was pared by 0 bases and J by 7 bases, with 11 bases between. CDR1 SGHRS and CDR2 YFSETQ come from the germline V gene. CDR3 length equals 15 residues. The CDR3 loop is CASSLEPGKNSPLHF. The CDR3, as DNA: TGCGCCAGCAGCTTGGAACCAGGGAAGAATTCACCCCTCCACTTT.

The chain couples TRBV3-1 (or the pseudogene TRBV3-2) to TRBJ1-6; no definite D call. The CDR3 spans 14 residues. With 5 bases removed from V and 7 bases from J, the gap between germline ends came to 12 bases. Germline CDR1 is LGHDT and CDR2 is YNNKEL (reference sequence). The CDR3 region is CASSLGVSNSPLHF. The DNA of the CDR3 is TGTGCCAGCAGCTTGGGAGTTTCAAATTCACCCCTCCACTTT.

With respect to this clone: The sample has other DNA sequences that encode this CDR3 too. In DNA, the CDR3 is TGTGCCACCAGTGATTTCGGACAGGGGATGGAGACCCAGTACTTC. Translating gives CATSDFGQGMETQYF. This chain joins TRBV24-1 and TRBJ2-5, with 9 positions matching TRBD1. CDR1 KGHDR and CDR2 SFDVKD come from the germline V gene. J was trimmed by 5 bases and V by 1 base; bases with no gene match: 4. This CDR3 comprises 15 residues.

The chain couples TRBV12-5 to TRBJ1-2, with D possibly TRBD1 on 5 matching bases. Trimming took off 7 bases at V and 4 bases at J, with 13 bases between the two ends. Germline-derived CDR1 and CDR2 are LGHNT and FRNRAP. The CDR3 has 13 residues. The DNA of the CDR3 is TGTGCTAGTGCCCCAGGGACTACCTATGGCTACACCTTC. Translated: CASAPGTTYGYTF.

The V call is TRBV5-6, the J call TRBJ2-5; the D gene is possibly TRBD1 (6 bases). Germline V CDR1 and CDR2: SGHDT, YYEEEE. The V end lost 4 bases, the J end lost 3 bases, and 10 bases lay between the germline ends. The CDR3 extends over 13 amino acids. The CDR3: CASSGQRKETQYF. Here the CDR3 DNA reads TGTGCCAGCAGCGGACAGAGAAAAGAGACCCAGTACTTC.

A single count supports this clone. The genes are TRBV19 and TRBJ2-1; 8 nucleotides line up with TRBD2. With 3 bases clipped from V and 3 bases from J, the junction kept 4 bases outside the gene matches. CDR1 LNHDA and CDR2 SQIVND come from the germline V gene (reference sequence). CDR3 size: 15 residues. CDR3 sequence: CASSITGGSYNEQFF. The CDR3, as DNA: TGTGCCAGTAGTATCACGGGGGGGAGCTACAATGAGCAGTTCTTC.

The chain combines TRBV3-1 (or the pseudogene TRBV3-2) with TRBJ2-3, with D possibly being TRBD2 (6 bases). V gave up 1 base and J gave up 4 bases, with 18 bases separating them. The CDR3 totals 17 residues. In germline, CDR1 is LGHDT, CDR2 YNNKEL (reference sequence). DNA for the CDR3: TGTGCCAGCAGCCAAGTCCATTCCCGCGGGGAGGCAGATACGCAGTATTTT. It specifies CASSQVHSRGEADTQYF.

J is TRBJ1-3 and V is TRBV7-9; D possibly corresponds to TRBD1 (6 bases). Trimming took 5 bases from V and 3 from J, leaving 17 bases between them. The germline gives CDR1 SEHNR, CDR2 FQNEAQ (reference sequence). CDR3 length equals 16 residues. CDR3 loop: CASSREQGRGGNTIYF. For the CDR3, the DNA is TGTGCCAGCAGCCGAGAACAGGGAAGAGGTGGAAACACCATATATTTT. Complete variable domain (other parts from reference TRBV7-9 and TRBJ1-3): DTGVSQNPRHKITKRGQNVTFRCDPISEHNRLYWYRQTLGQGPEFLTYFQNEAQLEKSRLLSDRFSAERPKGSFSTLEIQRTEQGDSAMYLCASSREQGRGGNTIYFGEGSWLTVV.

The chain employs TRBV15 and TRBJ2-7; weak D call: TRBD1 (6 bases). Germline V CDR1 and CDR2: LNHNV, YYDKDF (reference sequence). This CDR3 has 14 amino acids. V lost 2 bases and J lost 9, with 17 bases in between. The CDR3 protein is CATSRIQGTARQYF. The CDR3 nucleotides are TGTGCCACCAGCAGAATACAGGGTACCGCGAGGCAGTACTTC.

The chain carries TRBV5-6 and TRBJ1-2; D is perhaps TRBD1 (5 bases). The length of the CDR3 is 16 residues. V lost 0 bases and J 5 bases, leaving 17 bases between the germline ends. Germline CDR1 is SGHDT and CDR2 is YYEEEE. The CDR3 DNA reads as TGTGCCAGCAGCTTGGCCGCGCAGGGCCGCCGGTATGGCTACACCTTC. It specifies CASSLAAQGRRYGYTF.

The CDR3 loop reads CASKQGGSYEQYF. Written as DNA, the CDR3 is TGTGCCAGCAAACAGGGGGGCTCCTACGAGCAGTACTTC. V is TRBV12-3 or TRBV12-4 and J is TRBJ2-7; the match to TRBD1 covers 8 bases. After removal of 7 bases from V and 0 bases from J, the junction contained 2 bases not matched to a gene. The CDR3 loop spans 13 amino acids.

The chain is built from TRBV7-8 and TRBJ1-1; 7 nucleotides match TRBD1. Germline V gene sequence: CDR1 SGHVS, CDR2 FQNEAQ. V shed 5 bases and J 2 bases; nucleotides not matched to a gene: 8. The CDR3 runs to 15 residues. In nucleotides, the CDR3 is TGTGCCAGCAGCCGGGGACAGATCAAAAACACTGAAGCTTTCTTT. Translated, it gives CASSRGQIKNTEAFF.

This sequence joins TRBV28 and TRBJ1-1, with a tentative D call TRBD1 (6 bases). The CDR3 spans 15 residues. Per the germline V gene, CDR1 is MDHEN and CDR2 is SYDVKM. Trimming pared 2 bases from V and 4 bases from J, leaving 14 bases between. The CDR3, as DNA: TGTGCCAGCAGTTTAACAACAGGGTGGGGCACTGAAGCTTTCTTT. This sequence encodes CASSLTTGWGTEAFF.

The V call is TRBV9, the J call TRBJ1-6; D not resolved. The CDR3 extends over 14 amino acids. Germline values: CDR1 SGDLS, CDR2 YYNGEE. The V gene lost 1 base and the J gene lost 8 bases, with 10 bases spanning the gap. The CDR3 spells CASSVMGADSPLHF. CDR3 nucleotide sequence: TGTGCCAGCAGCGTAATGGGAGCAGATTCACCCCTCCACTTT.

The rearrangement links TRBV6-5 to TRBJ2-7; D is possibly TRBD2 (6 bases). The CDR3 consists of 13 residues. V gave up 10 bases and J gave up 4 bases, with 17 bases separating them. In germline, CDR1 is MNHEY, CDR2 SVGAGI. The CDR3 region is CATRRDGSYEQYF. CDR3 bases: TGTGCCACGCGGAGGGACGGATCTTACGAGCAGTACTTC.